These T cell receptor beta chains were read from a single sample in a study of T cell changes during pregnancy in multiple sclerosis. The method was immunoSEQ multiplex PCR; TCRdb's version includes in-frame clones alone and lacks a portion of them. The sample has roughly 97,000 clones; 90% are singletons. This specimen consisted of peripheral blood, obtained in the second trimester of pregnancy. The receptor source for this set is a female donor in good health, enrolled as a control in a pregnancy study. Each CDR3 is given with its conserved first and last residue. A D gene is named only where the DNA matches it firmly. Size values are once, few and many counts, or a class for expanded clones, and some rows have none.

V gene	CDR3 length	J gene	clone size	D gene	CDR3 protein	CDR3 DNA
TRBV6-6	12	TRBJ2-7	once	-	CASRKENYEQYF	TGTGCCAGCAGAAAGGAGAACTACGAGCAGTACTTC
TRBV19	17	TRBJ1-3	-	-	CASSIDASPTSGNTIYF	TGTGCCAGTAGTATAGACGCGTCTCCCACCTCTGGAAACACCATATATTTT
TRBV4-1	15	TRBJ2-3	-	-	CASSRTAVGTDTQYF	TGCGCCAGCAGCCGGACTGCAGTGGGGACAGATACGCAGTATTTT
TRBV9	16	TRBJ2-1	few	TRBD2	CASSVGGSGESDEQFF	TGTGCCAGCAGCGTAGGGGGTAGCGGGGAGTCAGATGAGCAGTTCTTC
TRBV7-7	19	TRBJ2-5	-	TRBD1	CASSLALIGTGAEQETQYF	TGTGCTAGCAGCTTAGCGCTTATCGGGACAGGGGCGGAACAAGAGACCCAGTACTTC
TRBV28	15	TRBJ1-5	-	-	CASSLWGGSNQPQHF	TGTGCCAGCAGTTTATGGGGAGGGAGCAATCAGCCCCAGCATTTT
TRBV11-2	15	TRBJ2-3	-	TRBD1	CASSSRQGPAGTQYF	TGTGCCAGCAGCTCCCGACAGGGCCCAGCAGGTACGCAGTATTTT
TRBV7-2	12	TRBJ2-1	-	-	CASSLDWLDPFF	TGTGCCAGCAGCTTAGATTGGCTAGACCCGTTCTTC
TRBV14	17	TRBJ2-1	once	TRBD2	CASTGLAGPSSYNEQFF	TGTGCCAGCACTGGACTAGCGGGACCGAGCTCCTACAATGAGCAGTTCTTC
TRBV30	13	TRBJ1-3	-	-	CAWSPGVGNTIYF	TGTGCCTGGAGTCCAGGGGTGGGAAACACCATATATTTT
TRBV7-2	17	TRBJ2-7	-	TRBD1	CASSQHRGQTSSYEQYF	TGTGCCAGCAGCCAGCATAGGGGGCAGACTTCCTCCTACGAGCAGTACTTC
TRBV2	12	TRBJ2-7	-	-	CASSGSGYEQYF	TGTGCCAGCAGCGGGAGTGGGTACGAGCAGTACTTC
TRBV2	14	TRBJ1-4	-	-	CASRGGGSNEKLFF	TGTGCCAGCAGAGGGGGGGGTTCTAATGAAAAACTGTTTTTT
TRBV28	13	TRBJ2-7	-	TRBD2	CATRGAAPYEQYF	TGTGCGACGCGGGGGGCGGCCCCCTACGAGCAGTACTTC
TRBV5-1	16	TRBJ1-6	-	-	CASSLSGGANNSPLHF	TGCGCCAGCAGCTTGAGCGGGGGGGCCAATAATTCACCCCTCCACTTT
TRBV7-8	14	TRBJ1-1	-	-	CASSLRTLNTEAFF	TGTGCCAGCAGCTTACGCACATTGAACACTGAAGCTTTCTTT
TRBV15	16	TRBJ1-6	-	-	CATSRDPAGNNSPLHF	TGTGCCACCAGCAGAGATCCGGCAGGGAATAATTCACCCCTCCACTTT
TRBV28	15	TRBJ2-3	-	TRBD2	CASSRGLEGTDTQYF	TGTGCCAGCAGCCGCGGACTAGAAGGCACAGATACGCAGTATTTT
TRBV9	15	TRBJ2-5	-	-	CATSRGGGTQETQYF	TGTGCCACCTCCCGGGGTGGGGGGACCCAAGAGACCCAGTACTTC
TRBV7-8	13	TRBJ2-7	-	-	CASSYSDRTEQYF	TGTGCCAGCAGCTACTCGGACAGAACCGAGCAGTACTTC
TRBV5-1	16	TRBJ2-7	-	-	CASSWTTGTGTYEQYF	TGCGCCAGCAGCTGGACTACTGGGACGGGTACCTACGAGCAGTACTTC
TRBV27	14	TRBJ2-6	-	-	CASSLGDGANVLTF	TGTGCCAGCAGCCTAGGGGATGGGGCCAACGTCCTGACTTTC
TRBV10-3	15	TRBJ1-3	-	TRBD1	CAISVGDSSGNTIYF	TGTGCCATCAGTGTTGGGGACAGTTCGGGAAACACCATATATTTT
TRBV5-6	13	TRBJ2-2	-	-	CASSLDRTGELFF	TGTGCCAGCAGCTTGGACAGGACCGGGGAGCTGTTTTTT
TRBV5-1	15	TRBJ1-2	-	TRBD1	CASSWRTGANYGYTF	TGCGCCAGCAGCTGGCGGACAGGAGCTAACTATGGCTACACCTTC
TRBV25-1	14	TRBJ2-7	-	-	CASSEFLGIDEQYF	TGTGCCAGCAGTGAATTTCTGGGCATCGACGAGCAGTACTTC
TRBV6-5	15	TRBJ1-5	once	TRBD1	CASGTGGLSNQPQHF	TGTGCCAGCGGAACAGGGGGCCTTAGCAATCAGCCCCAGCATTTT
TRBV9	12	TRBJ1-1	-	-	CASSAGVAEAFF	TGTGCCAGCAGCGCAGGGGTGGCTGAAGCTTTCTTT
TRBV10-1	12	TRBJ1-3	few	-	CASSHSGNTIYF	TGCGCCAGCAGTCACTCTGGAAACACCATATATTTT
TRBV19	14	TRBJ1-2	-	-	CASSIDRNGYGYTF	TGTGCCAGTAGTATCGACAGGAACGGCTATGGCTACACCTTC
TRBV6-5	13	TRBJ1-1	few	-	CASSYPGNTEAFF	TGTGCCAGCAGTTATCCGGGTAACACTGAAGCTTTCTTT
TRBV5-4	16	TRBJ1-1	-	-	CASTLGRQWEGTEAFF	TGTGCCAGCACCCTGGGGCGCCAGTGGGAAGGCACTGAAGCTTTCTTT
TRBV28	12	TRBJ1-2	-	-	CASSLFLYGYTF	TGTGCCAGCAGTTTATTCCTCTATGGCTACACCTTC
TRBV2	13	TRBJ1-2	-	TRBD1	CASRADRGVGYTF	TGTGCCAGCAGGGCGGACAGGGGTGTGGGCTACACCTTC
TRBV6-5	13	TRBJ1-5	-	-	CASSDTVGQPQHF	TGTGCCAGCAGTGACACGGTGGGTCAGCCCCAGCATTTT
TRBV2	15	TRBJ2-3	-	TRBD2	CASEASSGGTDTQYF	TGTGCCAGCGAGGCCTCTAGCGGGGGCACAGATACGCAGTATTTT
TRBV7-2	17	TRBJ2-5	-	TRBD2	CASSLISGASGGETQYF	TGTGCCAGCAGCCTAATCAGTGGGGCTAGCGGGGGAGAGACCCAGTACTTC
TRBV7-2	13	TRBJ2-1	-	TRBD1	CASSLRRQGQQFF	TGTGCCAGCAGCTTACGTAGACAGGGGCAGCAGTTCTTC
TRBV4-1	16	TRBJ2-2	-	-	CASSQVIAVNTGELFF	TGCGCCAGCAGCCAAGTTATAGCGGTTAACACCGGGGAGCTGTTTTTT
TRBV27	15	TRBJ2-7	-	-	CASSLFRGGSYEQYF	TGTGCCAGCAGTTTATTCCGCGGGGGCAGCTACGAGCAGTACTTC
TRBV25-1	13	TRBJ2-7	-	TRBD1	CASSDQGAYEQYF	TGTGCCAGCAGTGATCAGGGGGCCTACGAGCAGTACTTC
TRBV7-2	16	TRBJ1-3	-	TRBD1	CASSLDGTGRGNTIYF	TGTGCCAGCAGCTTAGATGGGACAGGGCGAGGAAACACCATATATTTT
TRBV27	17	TRBJ2-3	-	TRBD1	CASSTHLPGQASDTQYF	TGTGCCAGCAGTACCCACCTCCCGGGACAGGCCAGTGATACGCAGTATTTT